This paragraph covers one T cell receptor beta chain sequence. Its antigen is currently unknown. Germline CDR1 and CDR2: SGHAT and FQDESV (reference sequence). V trimming: 6 bases; J trimming: 7 bases; junction bases outside the gene matches: 11. The CDR3 covers 14 residues. The data are from a study of OX40 agonist ivuxolimab in advanced cancers. Study-wide findings and caveats: Clonal expansion from baseline to week 6 occurred in both CD4+ and CD8+ T cells. In the 0.1-3.0 mg/kg groups, partial responders showed among the lowest expansion. Relative to CD4+ cells, CD8+ T cells on average had more expanded clones. Some of the nonresponding patients also showed low levels of normalized T-cell clonal expansion.

Sequencing used immunoSEQ multiplex PCR; TCRdb keeps in-frame clones, though not all of them. The data contain roughly 80,000 clones, more than 75% of them singletons. The J gene is TRBJ1-1, the V gene TRBV11-1; 7 bases align to TRBD1. This clonotype originated in an adult with an advanced solid tumor such as melanoma, head and neck, liver or kidney cancer. The sequences come from CD4+ or CD8+ T cells sorted from blood, collected in a trial of the OX40 agonist ivuxolimab. This CDR3 is CASRRVQGQSEAFF. The CDR3 DNA is TGTGCCAGCAGAAGAGTTCAGGGACAGAGTGAAGCTTTCTTT.